The sequence of this T cell receptor (beta chain) was determined in a study of naive and memory T cell subsets. An equimolar mix of two oligonucleotides served as the beta constant-region primer for TRBC1 and TRBC2. Nested alpha and beta constant-region primers with the SP2 primer drove four PCR rounds on ligated cDNA. From the UMI-ligation and nested PCR reads, TCRdb called clonotypes with MiXCR, one entry per CDR3 protein. The sample yields some 82,000 distinct CDR3 sequences, about 11% seen once. General study findings and limits: Over 95% of naive TCR sequences appeared only once after error correction, unlike memory subsets. Each distinct alpha or beta sequence counts as one clonotype. Possibly reflecting memory cells re-expressing CD45RA, a few larger clonotypes occurred in naive repertoires, especially CD8.

CD4 T cells were positively selected, then CD8 T cells from the CD4-negative fraction. This clonotype has more than one count but fewer than ten. Its antigen is not known. Sequenced: naive CD4+ T cells from blood. This receptor was identified in a human donor in good health.

CDR3 region: CASSLDSFREAFF. For the CDR3, the DNA is TGTGCCAGCAGCTTAGATTCGTTCCGGGAAGCTTTCTTT. The gene calls are TRBV7-2 and TRBJ1-1; D gene ambiguous. This CDR3 is built from 13 residues. Trimming pared 1 base from V and 8 bases from J, leaving 11 bases between. CDR1 SGHTA and CDR2 FQGNSA come from the germline V gene.